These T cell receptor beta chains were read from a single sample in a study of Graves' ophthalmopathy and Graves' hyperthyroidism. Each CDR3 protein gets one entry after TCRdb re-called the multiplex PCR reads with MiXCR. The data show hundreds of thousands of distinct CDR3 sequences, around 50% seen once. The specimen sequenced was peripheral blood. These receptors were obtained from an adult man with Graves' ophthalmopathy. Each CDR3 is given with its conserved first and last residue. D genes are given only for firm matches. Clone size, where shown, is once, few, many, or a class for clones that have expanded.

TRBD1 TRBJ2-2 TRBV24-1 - CATSDLPDRALNSNTGELFF TGTGCCACCAGTGATTTGCCGGACAGGGCATTGAATTCGAACACCGGGGAGCTGTTTTTT
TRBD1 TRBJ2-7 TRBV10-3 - CAINRGNEQYF TGTGCCATCAACAGGGGAAACGAGCAGTACTTC
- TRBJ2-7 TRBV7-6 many CASSLGQGNEQYF TGCGCCAGCAGTCTGGGGCAGGGCAACGAGCAGTACTTC
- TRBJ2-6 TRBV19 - CASESIGQRTSSGANVLTF TGTGCCAGTGAGTCAATTGGCCAGCGAACCAGCTCTGGGGCCAACGTCCTGACTTTC
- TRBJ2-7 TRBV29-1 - CSVGQSYERYF TGCAGCGTTGGACAGTCCTACGAGCGGTACTTC
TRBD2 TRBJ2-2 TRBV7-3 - CASSSGGITGELFF TGTGCCAGCAGCTCGGGGGGGATCACCGGGGAGCTGTTTTTT
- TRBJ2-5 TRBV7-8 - CASSSTLVEWETQYF TGTGCCAGCAGCTCTACCCTCGTTGAGTGGGAGACCCAGTACTTC
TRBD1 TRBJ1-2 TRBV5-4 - CASSLGTGILEGYTF TGTGCCAGCAGCCTCGGGACAGGGATTCTCGAAGGCTACACCTTC
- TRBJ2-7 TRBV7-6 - CASSLSTTTYEQYF TGTGCCAGCAGCTTATCAACAACTACCTACGAGCAGTACTTC
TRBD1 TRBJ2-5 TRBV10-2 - CASSDAQGAETQYF TGCGCCAGCAGTGACGCACAGGGGGCTGAGACCCAGTACTTC
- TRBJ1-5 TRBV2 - CASSYLFDQPQHF TGTGCCAGCAGTTACCTATTCGATCAGCCCCAGCATTTT
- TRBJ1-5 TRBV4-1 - CASSQEPGSRNQPQHF TGCGCCAGCAGCCAAGAACCAGGGTCACGCAATCAGCCCCAGCATTTT
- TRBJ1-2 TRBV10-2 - CASSEYTNYGYTF TGCGCCAGCAGTGAGTACACTAACTATGGCTACACCTTC
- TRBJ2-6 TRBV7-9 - CASSLGKPGANVLTF TGCGCCAGCAGCTTGGGGAAACCTGGGGCCAACGTCCTGACTTTC
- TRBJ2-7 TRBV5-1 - CASSLGQPYYEQYF TGTGCCAGCAGCTTAGGACAGCCCTACTACGAGCAGTACTTC
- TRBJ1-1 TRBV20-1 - CSARAGLSEAFF TGCAGTGCTAGAGCGGGGTTATCCGAAGCTTTCTTT
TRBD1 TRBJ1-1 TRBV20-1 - CSAVQGAGTEAFF TGCAGTGCGGTACAGGGGGCGGGCACTGAAGCTTTCTTT
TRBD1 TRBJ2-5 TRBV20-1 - CSARDRGIETQYF TGCAGTGCGCGGGACAGGGGAATAGAGACCCAGTACTTC
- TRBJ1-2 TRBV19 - CASSYGGGGYTF TGTGCCAGTAGCTATGGAGGGGGTGGCTACACCTTC
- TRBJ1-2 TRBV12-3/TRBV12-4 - CASSLGGASNYGYTF TGTGCCAGCAGTTTAGGGGGGGCCTCTAACTATGGCTACACCTTC
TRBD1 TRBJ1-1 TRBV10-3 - CAIRGQLSTEAFF TGTGCCATCAGGGGACAGTTGAGCACTGAAGCTTTCTTT
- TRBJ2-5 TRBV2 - CASSSGTARETQYF TGTGCCAGCAGCTCTGGGACTGCCCGAGAGACCCAGTACTTC
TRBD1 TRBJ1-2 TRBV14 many CASSPGQGWDGYTF TGTGCCAGCAGCCCGGGACAGGGCTGGGATGGCTACACCTTC
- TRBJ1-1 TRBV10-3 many CAISEGTDTEAFF TGTGCCATCAGCGAAGGGACGGACACTGAAGCTTTCTTT
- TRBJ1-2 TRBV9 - CASSVDRAPYYGYTF TGTGCCAGCAGCGTAGACAGGGCTCCATACTATGGCTACACCTTC
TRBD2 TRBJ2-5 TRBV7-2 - CASSSGGGRETQYF TGTGCCAGCAGCTCCGGGGGGGGGCGGGAGACCCAGTACTTC